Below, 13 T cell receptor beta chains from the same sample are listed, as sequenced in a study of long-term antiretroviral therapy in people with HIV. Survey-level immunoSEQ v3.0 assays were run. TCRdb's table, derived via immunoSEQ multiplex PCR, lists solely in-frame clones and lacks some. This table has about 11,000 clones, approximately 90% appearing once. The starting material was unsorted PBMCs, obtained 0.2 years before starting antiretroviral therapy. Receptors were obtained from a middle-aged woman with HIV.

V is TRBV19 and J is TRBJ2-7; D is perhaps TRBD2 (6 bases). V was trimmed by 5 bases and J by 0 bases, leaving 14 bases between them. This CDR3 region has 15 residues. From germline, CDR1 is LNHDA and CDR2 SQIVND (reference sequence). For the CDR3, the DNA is TGTGCCAGTAGTGTAGCCGCGGGAAGCTCCTACGAGCAGTACTTC. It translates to CASSVAAGSSYEQYF.

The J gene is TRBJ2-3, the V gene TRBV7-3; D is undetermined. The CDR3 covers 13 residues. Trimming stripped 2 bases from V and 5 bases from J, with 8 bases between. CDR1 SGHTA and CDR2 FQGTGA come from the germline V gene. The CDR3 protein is CASSLSVGDTQYF. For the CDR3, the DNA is TGTGCCAGCAGCTTATCGGTTGGAGATACGCAGTATTTT.

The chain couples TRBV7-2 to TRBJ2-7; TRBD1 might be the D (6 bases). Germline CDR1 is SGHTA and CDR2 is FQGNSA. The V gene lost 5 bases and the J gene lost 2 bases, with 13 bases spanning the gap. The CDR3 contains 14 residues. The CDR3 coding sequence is TGTGCCAGCAGCGGAAGGACAGACCCCTACGAGCAGTACTTC. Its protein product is CASSGRTDPYEQYF.

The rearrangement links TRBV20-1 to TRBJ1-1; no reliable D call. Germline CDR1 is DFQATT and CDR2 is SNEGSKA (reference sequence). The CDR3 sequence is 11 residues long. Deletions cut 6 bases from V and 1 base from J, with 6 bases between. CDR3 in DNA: TGCAGTGCACCAAGGAACACTGAAGCTTTCTTT. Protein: CSAPRNTEAFF.

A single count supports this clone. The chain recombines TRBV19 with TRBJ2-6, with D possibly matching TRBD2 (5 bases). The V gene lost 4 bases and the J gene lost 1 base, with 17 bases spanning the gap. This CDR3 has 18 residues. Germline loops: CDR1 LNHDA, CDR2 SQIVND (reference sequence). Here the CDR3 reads CASSKYLAGESGANVLTF. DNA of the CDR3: TGTGCCAGTAGTAAATACCTGGCGGGTGAGTCTGGGGCCAACGTCCTGACTTTC.

This chain's CDR3 is CASSVQTGFSGELFF. CDR3 in DNA: TGTGCCAGCAGCGTGCAAACAGGGTTCTCTGGGGAGCTGTTTTTT. The rearrangement joins TRBV9 to TRBJ2-2; perhaps TRBD1 as D (6 bases). From germline, CDR1 is SGDLS and CDR2 YYNGEE. The V end was cut by 2 bases, the J end by 8 bases, with 16 bases between. This CDR3 contains 15 residues.

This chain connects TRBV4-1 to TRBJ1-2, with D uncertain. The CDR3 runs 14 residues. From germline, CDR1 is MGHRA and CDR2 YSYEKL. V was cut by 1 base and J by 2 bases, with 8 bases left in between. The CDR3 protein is CASSQVGQNYGYTF. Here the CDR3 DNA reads TGCGCCAGCAGCCAAGTTGGTCAGAACTATGGCTACACCTTC.

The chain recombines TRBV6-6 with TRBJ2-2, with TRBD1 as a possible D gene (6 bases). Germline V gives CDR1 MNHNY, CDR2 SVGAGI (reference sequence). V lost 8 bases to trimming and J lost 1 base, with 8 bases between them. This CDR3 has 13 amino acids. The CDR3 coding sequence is TGTGCCAGCGGGGGACAGAACACCGGGGAGCTGTTTTTT. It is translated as CASGGQNTGELFF.

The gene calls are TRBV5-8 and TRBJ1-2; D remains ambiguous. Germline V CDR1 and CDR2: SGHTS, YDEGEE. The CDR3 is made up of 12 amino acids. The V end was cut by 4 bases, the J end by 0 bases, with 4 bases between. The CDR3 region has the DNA TGTGCCAGCAGCCGGTCTAACTATGGCTACACCTTC. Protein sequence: CASSRSNYGYTF.

The CDR3 DNA is TGTGCCAGCAGCCAAAGGGAGGCAGGGTGGGACTATGGCTACACCTTC. This gives the protein CASSQREAGWDYGYTF. The genes are TRBV4-2 and TRBJ1-2, with D perhaps matching TRBD1 (5 bases). Germline-derived CDR1 and CDR2 are LGHNA and YNFKEQ. This CDR3 region has 16 residues. The V end lost 2 bases, the J end lost 3 bases, and 16 bases lay between the germline ends.

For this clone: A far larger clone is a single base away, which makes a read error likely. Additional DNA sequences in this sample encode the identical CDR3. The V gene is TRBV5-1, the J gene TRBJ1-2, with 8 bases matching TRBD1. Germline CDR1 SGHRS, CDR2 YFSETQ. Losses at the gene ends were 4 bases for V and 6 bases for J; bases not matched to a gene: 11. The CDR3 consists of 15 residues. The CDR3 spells CASSPQYRGRDGYTF. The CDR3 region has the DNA TGCGCCAGCAGCCCACAATACAGGGGGAGGGATGGCTACACCTTC.

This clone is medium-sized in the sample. CDR3 nucleotide sequence: TGCGCCAGCAGCCAACCGAGAGAACAGCCGAAGGCAGGGCAGTACTTC. It codes for CASSQPREQPKAGQYF. The chain carries TRBV4-1 and TRBJ2-7, with D unresolved. V was pared by 2 bases and J by 9 bases, with 23 bases between. The CDR3 extends over 16 amino acids. Germline CDR1 is MGHRA and CDR2 is YSYEKL.

The CDR3 DNA reads as TGTGCCAGCAGCTTACAAGGCAGCTCCTACAATGAGCAGTTCTTC. It is translated as CASSLQGSSYNEQFF. This sequence joins TRBV7-8 and TRBJ2-1; no definite D call. CDR3 length: 15 amino acids. Trimming removed 2 bases from V and 0 bases from J, with 8 bases in between. CDR1 is SGHVS, CDR2 FQNEAQ, per germline.